Listed here is a single TCR beta chain. The antigen remains undetermined. The method was immunoSEQ multiplex PCR; TCRdb's version includes in-frame clones alone and lacks a portion of them. Among 80,000 to 100,000 clones listed, approximately 85% were seen once. Germline V gene data show CDR1 as SGHRS and CDR2 as YFSETQ. V was pared by 4 bases and J by 3 bases, with 13 bases of the junction left unmatched. The CDR3 runs 16 residues. These data belong to a study of radiotherapy plus CTLA-4 blockade in lung cancer. Regarding the study as a whole: Alongside interferon-beta, early blood T cell clone dynamics were reportedly the best predictor of response.

The sequence was collected from a human donor with non-small cell lung cancer who had a partial response to radiotherapy plus ipilimumab. This specimen consisted of peripheral blood, obtained from a patient treated with radiotherapy plus ipilimumab. The chain has TRBV5-1 and TRBJ2-7; 7 bases fit TRBD1. The CDR3 protein is CASSTGQRESFYEQYF. DNA for the CDR3: TGCGCCAGCAGCACGGGACAGAGAGAGTCCTTCTACGAGCAGTACTTC.